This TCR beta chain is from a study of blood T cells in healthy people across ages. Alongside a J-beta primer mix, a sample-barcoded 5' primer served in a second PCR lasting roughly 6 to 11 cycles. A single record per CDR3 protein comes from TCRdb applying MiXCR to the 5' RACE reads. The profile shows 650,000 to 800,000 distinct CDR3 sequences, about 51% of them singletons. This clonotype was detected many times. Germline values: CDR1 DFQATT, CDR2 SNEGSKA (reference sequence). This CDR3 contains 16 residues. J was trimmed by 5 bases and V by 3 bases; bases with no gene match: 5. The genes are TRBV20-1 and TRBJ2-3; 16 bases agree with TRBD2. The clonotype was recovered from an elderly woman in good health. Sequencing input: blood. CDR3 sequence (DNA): TGCAGTGCTAGGGGGACTAGCGGGAGGGCTGGAGATACGCAGTATTTT. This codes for CSARGTSGRAGDTQYF.